Shown below are 3 T cell receptor beta chains from a single sample sequenced in a study of shared clonotypes between healthy human individuals. Naive CD8 cells lacked CD45RO and underwent positive selection for CCR7, leaving out terminally differentiated effector memory CD45RA+ cells. Assay used: immunoSEQ multiplex PCR; TCRdb lists only in-frame clones, some missing. The table has roughly 550,000 clones, around 95% seen once. Source material: naive CD8+ T cells sorted from blood. Every receptor here comes from a woman aged 25 to 39 in good health.

The chain is built from TRBV6-1 and TRBJ2-1; TRBD1 is a possible D gene (6 bases). CDR1 is MNHNS and CDR2 is SASEGT in the germline V gene. V lost 5 bases, J lost 8 bases, and 13 bases lay in between. This CDR3 region has 13 residues. CDR3 loop: CASSRAGVDEQFF. The CDR3 nucleotides read TGTGCCAGCAGTCGAGCAGGGGTGGATGAGCAGTTCTTC.

The chain joins TRBV29-1 to TRBJ1-1; 8 nucleotides line up with TRBD1. Germline V gives CDR1 SQVTM, CDR2 ANQGSEA. V dropped 4 bases and J dropped 1; count of bases not matched to a gene: 2. The CDR3 is made up of 13 amino acids. The CDR3 region has the DNA TGCAGCGTTGTGGACAGGGAGAACACTGAAGCTTTCTTT. Translating gives CSVVDRENTEAFF.

The table lists this clone with a count of one. The chain recombines TRBV19 with TRBJ2-2; D is possibly TRBD1 (5 bases). Looked up from germline, CDR1 is LNHDA and CDR2 is SQIVND (reference sequence). Trimming stripped 3 bases from V and 6 bases from J, with 14 bases between. The CDR3 totals 15 residues. The CDR3 sequence is CASSIEQGMAGELFF. For the CDR3, the DNA is TGTGCCAGTAGTATCGAGCAGGGTATGGCCGGGGAGCTGTTTTTT.